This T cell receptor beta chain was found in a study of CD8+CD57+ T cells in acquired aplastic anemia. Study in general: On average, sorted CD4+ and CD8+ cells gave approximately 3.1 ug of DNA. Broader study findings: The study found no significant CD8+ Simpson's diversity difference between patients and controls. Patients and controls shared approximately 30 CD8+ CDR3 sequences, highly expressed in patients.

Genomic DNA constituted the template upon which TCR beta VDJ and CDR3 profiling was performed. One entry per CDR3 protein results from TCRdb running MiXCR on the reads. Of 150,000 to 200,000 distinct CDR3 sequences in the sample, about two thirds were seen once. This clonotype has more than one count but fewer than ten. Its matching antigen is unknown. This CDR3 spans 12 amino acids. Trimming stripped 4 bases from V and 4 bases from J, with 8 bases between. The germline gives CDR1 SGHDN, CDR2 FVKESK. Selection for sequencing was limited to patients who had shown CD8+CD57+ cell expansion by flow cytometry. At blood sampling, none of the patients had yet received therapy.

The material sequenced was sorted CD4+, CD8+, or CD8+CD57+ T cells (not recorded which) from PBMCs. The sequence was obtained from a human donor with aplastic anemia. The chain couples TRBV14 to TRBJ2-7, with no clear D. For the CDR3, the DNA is TGTGCCAGCAGCCGAACAGTTTACGAGCAGTACTTC. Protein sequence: CASSRTVYEQYF. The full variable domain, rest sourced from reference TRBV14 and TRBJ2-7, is EAGVTQFPSHSVIEKGQTVTLRCDPISGHDNLYWYRRVMGKEIKFLLHFVKESKQDESGMPNNRFLAERTGGTYSTLKVQPAELEDSGVYFCASSRTVYEQYFGPGTRLTVT.